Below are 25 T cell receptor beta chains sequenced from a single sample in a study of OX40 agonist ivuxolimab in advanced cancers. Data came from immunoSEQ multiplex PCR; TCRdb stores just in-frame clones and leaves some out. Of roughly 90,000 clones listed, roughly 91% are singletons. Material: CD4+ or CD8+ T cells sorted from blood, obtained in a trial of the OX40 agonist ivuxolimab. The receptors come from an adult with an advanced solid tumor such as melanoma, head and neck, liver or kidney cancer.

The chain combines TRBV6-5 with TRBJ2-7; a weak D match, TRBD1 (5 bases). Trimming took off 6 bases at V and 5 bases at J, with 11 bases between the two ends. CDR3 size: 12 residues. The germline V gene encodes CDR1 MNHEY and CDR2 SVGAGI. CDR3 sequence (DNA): TGTGCCAGCAGCGCAGGGTTCCACGAGCAGTACTTC. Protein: CASSAGFHEQYF.

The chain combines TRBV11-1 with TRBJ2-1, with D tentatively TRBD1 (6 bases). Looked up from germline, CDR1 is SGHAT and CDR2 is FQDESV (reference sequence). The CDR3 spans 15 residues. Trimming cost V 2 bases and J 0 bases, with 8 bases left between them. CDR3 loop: CASSLSTGSYNEQFF. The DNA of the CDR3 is TGTGCCAGCAGCTTATCGACAGGCTCCTACAATGAGCAGTTCTTC. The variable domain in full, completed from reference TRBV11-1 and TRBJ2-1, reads EAEVAQSPRYKITEKSQAVAFWCDPISGHATLYWYRQILGQGPELLVQFQDESVVDDSQLPKDRFSAERLKGVDSTLKIQPAELGDSAMYLCASSLSTGSYNEQFFGPGTRLTVL.

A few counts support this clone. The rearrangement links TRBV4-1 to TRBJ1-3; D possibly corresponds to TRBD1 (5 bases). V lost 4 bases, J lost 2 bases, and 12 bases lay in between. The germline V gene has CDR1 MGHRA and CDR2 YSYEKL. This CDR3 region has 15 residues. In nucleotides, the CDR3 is TGCGCCAGCAGCCGACCGACGGGGCCTGGAAACACCATATATTTT. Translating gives CASSRPTGPGNTIYF.

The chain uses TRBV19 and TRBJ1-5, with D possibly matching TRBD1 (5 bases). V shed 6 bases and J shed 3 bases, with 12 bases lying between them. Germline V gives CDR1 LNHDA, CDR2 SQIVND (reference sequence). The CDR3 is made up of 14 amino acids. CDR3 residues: CASSPRQFNQPQHF. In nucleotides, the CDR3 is TGTGCCAGTAGCCCCAGACAGTTCAATCAGCCCCAGCATTTT.

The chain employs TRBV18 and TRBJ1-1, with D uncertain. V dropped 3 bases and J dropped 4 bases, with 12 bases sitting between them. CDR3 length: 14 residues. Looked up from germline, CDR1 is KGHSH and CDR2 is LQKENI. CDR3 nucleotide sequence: TGTGCCAGCTCACCGTATGACAAGGGCACTGAAGCTTTCTTT. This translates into CASSPYDKGTEAFF.

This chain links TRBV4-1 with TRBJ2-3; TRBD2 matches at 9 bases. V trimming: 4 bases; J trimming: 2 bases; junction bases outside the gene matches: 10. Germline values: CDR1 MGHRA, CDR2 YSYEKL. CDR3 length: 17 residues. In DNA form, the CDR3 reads TGCGCCAGCAGCCCAGGCCCCGCTAGCGGGACCACAGATACGCAGTATTTT. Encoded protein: CASSPGPASGTTDTQYF.

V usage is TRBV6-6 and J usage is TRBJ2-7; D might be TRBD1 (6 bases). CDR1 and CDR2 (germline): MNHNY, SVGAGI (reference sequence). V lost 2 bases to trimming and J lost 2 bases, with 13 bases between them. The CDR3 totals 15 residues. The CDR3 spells CASSYESRGTYEQYF. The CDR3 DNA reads TGTGCCAGCAGTTACGAGAGCAGGGGCACCTACGAGCAGTACTTC.

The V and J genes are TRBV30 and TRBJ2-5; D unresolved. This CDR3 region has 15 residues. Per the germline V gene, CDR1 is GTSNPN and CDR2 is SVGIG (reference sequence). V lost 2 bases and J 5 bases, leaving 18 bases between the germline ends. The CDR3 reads CAWSRIRVSQETQYF. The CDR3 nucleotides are TGTGCCTGGAGTAGGATAAGGGTGAGCCAGGAGACCCAGTACTTC.

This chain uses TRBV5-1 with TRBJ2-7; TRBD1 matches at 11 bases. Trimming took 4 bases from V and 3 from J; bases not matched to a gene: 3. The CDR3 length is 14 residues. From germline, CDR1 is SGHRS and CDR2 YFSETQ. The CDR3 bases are TGCGCCAGCAGCCAAGGGACAGGGGGCTACGAGCAGTACTTC. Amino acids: CASSQGTGGYEQYF. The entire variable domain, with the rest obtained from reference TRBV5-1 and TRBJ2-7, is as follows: KAGVTQTPRYLIKTRGQQVTLSCSPISGHRSVSWYQQTPGQGLQFLFEYFSETQRNKGNFPGRFSGRQFSNSRSEMNVSTLELGDSALYLCASSQGTGGYEQYFGPGTRLTVT.

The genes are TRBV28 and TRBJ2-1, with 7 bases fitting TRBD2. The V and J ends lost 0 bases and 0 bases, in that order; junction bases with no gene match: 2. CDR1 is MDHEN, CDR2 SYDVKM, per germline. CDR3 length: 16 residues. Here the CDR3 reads CASSLWGGSSYNEQFF. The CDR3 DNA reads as TGTGCCAGCAGTTTATGGGGGGGGAGCTCCTACAATGAGCAGTTCTTC. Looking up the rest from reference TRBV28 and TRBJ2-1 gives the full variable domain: DVKVTQSSRYLVKRTGEKVFLECVQDMDHENMFWYRQDPGLGLRLIYFSYDVKMKEKGDIPEGYSVSREKKERFSLILESASTNQTSMYLCASSLWGGSSYNEQFFGPGTRLTVL.

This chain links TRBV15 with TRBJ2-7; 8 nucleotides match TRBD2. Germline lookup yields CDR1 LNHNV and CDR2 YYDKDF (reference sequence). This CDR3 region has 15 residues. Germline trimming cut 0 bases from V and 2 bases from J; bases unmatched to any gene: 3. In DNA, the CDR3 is TGTGCCACCAGCAGAGAGCTAGCGGGCCCCTACGAGCAGTACTTC. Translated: CATSRELAGPYEQYF.

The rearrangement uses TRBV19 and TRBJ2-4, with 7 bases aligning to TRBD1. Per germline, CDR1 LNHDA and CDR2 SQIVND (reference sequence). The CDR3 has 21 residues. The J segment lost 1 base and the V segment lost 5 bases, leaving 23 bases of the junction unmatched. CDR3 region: CASSVLRDSPNYRTAKNIQYF. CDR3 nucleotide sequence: TGTGCCAGTAGTGTCCTCCGGGACAGCCCTAATTACCGGACGGCCAAAAACATTCAGTACTTC.

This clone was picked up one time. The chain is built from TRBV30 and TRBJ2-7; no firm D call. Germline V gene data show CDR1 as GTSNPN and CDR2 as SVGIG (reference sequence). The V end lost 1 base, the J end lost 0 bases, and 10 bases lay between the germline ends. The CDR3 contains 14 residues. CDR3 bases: TGTGCCTGGAGTGGGGCCCTAAGCTCCTACGAGCAGTACTTC. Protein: CAWSGALSSYEQYF.

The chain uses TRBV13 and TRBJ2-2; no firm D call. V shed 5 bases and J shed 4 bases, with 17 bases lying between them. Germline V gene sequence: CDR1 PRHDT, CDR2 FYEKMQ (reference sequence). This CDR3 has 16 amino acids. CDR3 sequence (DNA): TGTGCCAGCAGCCCACCTGGCCACCGGAGCACCGGGGAGCTGTTTTTT. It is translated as CASSPPGHRSTGELFF. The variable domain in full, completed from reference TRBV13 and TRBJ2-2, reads AAGVIQSPRHLIKEKRETATLKCYPIPRHDTVYWYQQGPGQDPQFLISFYEKMQSDKGSIPDRFSAQQFSDYHSELNMSSLELGDSALYFCASSPPGHRSTGELFFGEGSRLTVL.

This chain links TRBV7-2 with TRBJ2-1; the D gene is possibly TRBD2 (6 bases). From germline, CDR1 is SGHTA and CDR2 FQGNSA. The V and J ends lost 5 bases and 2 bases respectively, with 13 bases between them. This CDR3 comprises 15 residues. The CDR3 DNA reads TGTGCCAGCAGCCCAACCGGGACTCCCTACAATGAGCAGTTCTTC. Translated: CASSPTGTPYNEQFF.

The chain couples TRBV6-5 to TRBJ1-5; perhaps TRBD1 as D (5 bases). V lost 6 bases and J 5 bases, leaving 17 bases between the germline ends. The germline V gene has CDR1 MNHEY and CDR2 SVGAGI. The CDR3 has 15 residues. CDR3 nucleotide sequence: TGTGCCAGCAGCGACGTAAGGGGCCCGGATCAGCCCCAGCATTTT. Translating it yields CASSDVRGPDQPQHF.

The CDR3 DNA is TGTGCCAGCAGTTCCTACGGGGTGGGTCAGCCCCAGCATTTT. Encoded protein: CASSSYGVGQPQHF. This rearrangement joins TRBV27 to TRBJ1-5; no clear D. Germline assignment: CDR1 MNHEY and CDR2 SMNVEV (reference sequence). The CDR3 contains 14 residues. V was cut by 4 bases and J by 6 bases, with 13 bases left in between.

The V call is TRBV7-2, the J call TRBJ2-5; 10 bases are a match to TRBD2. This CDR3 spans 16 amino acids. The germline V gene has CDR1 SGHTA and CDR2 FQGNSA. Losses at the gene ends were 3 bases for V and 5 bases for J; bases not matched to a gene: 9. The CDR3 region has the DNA TGTGCCAGCAGCTTTCAGGCTAGCGGGAGTGGTGAGACCCAGTACTTC. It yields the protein CASSFQASGSGETQYF.

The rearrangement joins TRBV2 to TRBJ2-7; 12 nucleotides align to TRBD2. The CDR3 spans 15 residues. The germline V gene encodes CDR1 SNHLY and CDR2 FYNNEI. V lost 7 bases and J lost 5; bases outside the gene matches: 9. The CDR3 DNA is TGTGCCAGCACCAAGCAGGGACTAGCGGGTAACGAGCAGTACTTC. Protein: CASTKQGLAGNEQYF.

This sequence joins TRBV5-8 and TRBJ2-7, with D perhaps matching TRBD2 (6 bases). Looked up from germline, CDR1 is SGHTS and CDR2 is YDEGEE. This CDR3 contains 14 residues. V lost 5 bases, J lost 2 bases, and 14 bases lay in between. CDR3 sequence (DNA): TGTGCCAGCAGAACTAGACGCGGGGCCTACGAGCAGTACTTC. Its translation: CASRTRRGAYEQYF.

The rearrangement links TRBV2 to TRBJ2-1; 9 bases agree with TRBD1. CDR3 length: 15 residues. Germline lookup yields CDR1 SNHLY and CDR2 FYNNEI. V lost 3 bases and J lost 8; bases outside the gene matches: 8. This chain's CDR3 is CASSETGTGYDEQFF. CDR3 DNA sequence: TGTGCCAGCAGTGAGACCGGGACAGGGTACGATGAGCAGTTCTTC.

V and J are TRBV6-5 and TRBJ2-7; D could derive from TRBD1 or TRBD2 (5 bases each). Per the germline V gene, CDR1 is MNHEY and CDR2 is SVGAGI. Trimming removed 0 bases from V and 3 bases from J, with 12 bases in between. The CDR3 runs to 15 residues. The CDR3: CASSYSRGRIYEQYF. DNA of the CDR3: TGTGCCAGCAGTTACTCCCGGGGACGGATCTACGAGCAGTACTTC.

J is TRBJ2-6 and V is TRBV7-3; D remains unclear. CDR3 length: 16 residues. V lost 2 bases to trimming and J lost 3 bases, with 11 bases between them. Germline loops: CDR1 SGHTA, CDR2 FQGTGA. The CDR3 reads CASSLGRAFGANVLTF. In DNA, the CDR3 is TGTGCCAGCAGCTTAGGGCGCGCCTTTGGGGCCAACGTCCTGACTTTC.

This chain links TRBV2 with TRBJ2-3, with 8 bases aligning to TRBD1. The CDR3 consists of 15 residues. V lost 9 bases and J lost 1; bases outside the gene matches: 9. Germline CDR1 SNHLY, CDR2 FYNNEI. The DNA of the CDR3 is TGTGCCAGTCTCTTACAGGGGGTCCGCACAGATACGCAGTATTTT. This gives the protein CASLLQGVRTDTQYF.

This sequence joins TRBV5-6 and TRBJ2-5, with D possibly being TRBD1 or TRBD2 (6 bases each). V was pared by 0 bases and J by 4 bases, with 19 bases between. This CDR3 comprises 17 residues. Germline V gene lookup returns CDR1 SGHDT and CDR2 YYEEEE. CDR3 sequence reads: CASSLAAWGAKGETQYF. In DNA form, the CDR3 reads TGTGCCAGCAGCTTGGCCGCGTGGGGGGCGAAAGGAGAGACCCAGTACTTC. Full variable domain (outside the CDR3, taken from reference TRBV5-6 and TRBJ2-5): DAGVTQSPTHLIKTRGQQVTLRCSPKSGHDTVSWYQQALGQGPQFIFQYYEEEERQRGNFPDRFSGHQFPNYSSELNVNALLLGDSALYLCASSLAAWGAKGETQYFGPGTRLLVL.